The text below deals with one TCR beta chain. Its antigen remains unidentified. CDR1 and CDR2 (germline): SEHNR, FQNEAQ (reference sequence). The CDR3 has 16 residues. Unmatched junction bases numbered 9, after V lost 5 bases and J lost 4 bases. The data were taken from a study of post-analysis software for immune sequencing data. Study conclusions and caveats: Roughly five TRBV segments occurring more often in patients than controls included TRBV5-6, TRBV5-1 and TRBV20-1.

Unique molecular identifiers were built into the TCR beta cDNA libraries. TCRdb ran MiXCR on the PCR reads and lists one entry per CDR3 protein. The table lists more than 450,000 distinct CDR3 sequences, approximately 34% of them singletons. The rearrangement links TRBV7-9 to TRBJ2-7; 12 bases agree with TRBD2. The sequenced sample was blood. The TCR originated in a girl aged 2-17 years with multiple sclerosis. CDR3 nucleotides: TGTGCCAGCAGCACCGGAGGACTAGCGGGGTATTACGAGCAGTACTTC. Translating it yields CASSTGGLAGYYEQYF.